Listed below are T cell receptor beta chains from one sample, sequenced in a study of blood T cells in healthy people across ages. TCRdb re-called the 5' RACE reads with MiXCR, one entry per CDR3 protein. The sample contains 850,000 to 1,100,000 distinct CDR3 sequences, less than 45% of which appear only once. Sequences were obtained from blood. The receptor set was obtained from a man aged 18 to 29 in good health. The CDR3 runs from the conserved cysteine through the conserved F or W. The D gene is left open where the match is weak. The size field is filled for only some rows; it gives once, few, many or a size class.

D	size	length	V	J	DNA	CDR3
NA	few	14	TRBV9	TRBJ2-1	TGTGCCAGCAGCGTAGAGTTGGGGGCGAATGAGCAGTTCTTC	CASSVELGANEQFF
NA	NA	15	TRBV6-6	TRBJ1-5	TGTGCCAGCAGCCAAGACTCTGGAGGGTGGCAGCCCCAGCATTTT	CASSQDSGGWQPQHF
NA	NA	15	TRBV29-1	TRBJ1-1	TGCAGCGTTGTTGATTATGACAGTTACAACACTGAAGCTTTCTTT	CSVVDYDSYNTEAFF
NA	NA	14	TRBV27	TRBJ2-1	TGTGCCAGCAGTTTAGGTGGGGCCATCAATGAGCAGTTCTTC	CASSLGGAINEQFF
TRBD2	NA	17	TRBV18	TRBJ2-3	TGTGCCAGCTCACCACGGACTAGCGGGGATAGCACAGATACGCAGTATTTT	CASSPRTSGDSTDTQYF
NA	few	12	TRBV6-2/TRBV6-3	TRBJ1-5	TGTGCCAGCAGTTACGGGCTGGAGATCCAGCATTTT	CASSYGLEIQHF
NA	NA	15	TRBV20-1	TRBJ2-1	TGCAGTGCTAGAGCAGGGATGGTGCCCTACAATGAGCAGTTCTTC	CSARAGMVPYNEQFF
NA	few	13	TRBV7-2	TRBJ2-3	TGTGCCAGCAGCTTTGGTTTGGAGGATACGCAGTATTTT	CASSFGLEDTQYF
NA	many	14	TRBV5-1	TRBJ1-2	TGTGCCAGCAGCTTAGAAACAGCTAACTATGGCTACACCTTC	CASSLETANYGYTF
NA	NA	13	TRBV9	TRBJ2-5	TGTGCCAGCAGCATAGGGGACGAAGAGACCCAGTACTTC	CASSIGDEETQYF
NA	NA	15	TRBV9	TRBJ2-6	TGTGCCAGCCAGGGATCTCTCTCTGGGGCCAACGTCCTGACTTTC	CASQGSLSGANVLTF
NA	few	17	TRBV12-3/TRBV12-4	TRBJ1-5	TGTGCCAGCAGTTTAGTCCAGGGAGCTTATAGCAATCAGCCCCAGCATTTT	CASSLVQGAYSNQPQHF
NA	few	15	TRBV3-1	TRBJ2-1	TGTGCCAGCAGCCAAGATCACGGGGGTCCCAATGAGCAGTTCTTC	CASSQDHGGPNEQFF
TRBD1	few	13	TRBV20-1	TRBJ1-1	TGCAGTGCTAAAGACAGGGCGAGCACTGAAGCTTTCTTT	CSAKDRASTEAFF
NA	once	14	TRBV6-6	TRBJ2-3	TGTGCCAGCACCTCGGGGCCTACCACGGATACGCAGTATTTT	CASTSGPTTDTQYF
TRBD1	NA	13	TRBV6-6	TRBJ2-7	TGTGCCAGCAAGAAAGGACAGGGCCCCGAGCAGTACTTC	CASKKGQGPEQYF
NA	once	14	TRBV5-5	TRBJ2-1	TGTGCCAGCAGCTCCAACGGGGGCCGAAATGAGCAGTTCTTC	CASSSNGGRNEQFF
TRBD2	few	12	TRBV10-3	TRBJ2-5	TGTGCCATCAAGGCCGGGGGGGAGACCCAGTACTTC	CAIKAGGETQYF
NA	NA	16	TRBV4-3	TRBJ2-3	TGCGCCAGCAGCCGCATAAACGGGGGTGTCTCAGATACGCAGTATTTT	CASSRINGGVSDTQYF
NA	NA	12	TRBV10-2	TRBJ2-2	TGCACCAGCATGTCGGACACCGGGGAGCTGTTTTTT	CTSMSDTGELFF
NA	NA	14	TRBV9	TRBJ2-7	TGTGCCAGCAGCGTAACTAGCAAATCATCCGAGCAGTACTTC	CASSVTSKSSEQYF
NA	few	11	TRBV20-1	TRBJ1-2	TGCAGTGCACACCTCCCCCCGGGCTACACCTTC	CSAHLPPGYTF